These 18 T cell receptor beta chains were sequenced from one sample in a study of T cell responses to AZD1222 COVID-19 vaccine. Repertoires were generated with immunoSEQ multiplex PCR, while TCRdb's copy carries only in-frame clones and drops some. Of tens of thousands of clones listed, roughly 85% were seen once; the top ten hold around 1.3%. Specimen: peripheral blood, collected 28 days after the second AZD1222 dose. These TCRs come from an adult who received the AZD1222 COVID-19 vaccine.

The rearrangement links TRBV6-6 to TRBJ1-1, with D tentatively TRBD1 (6 bases). The CDR3 is 14 residues long. V shed 5 bases and J shed 4 bases, with 14 bases lying between them. Per germline, CDR1 MNHNY and CDR2 SVGAGI (reference sequence). The CDR3 coding sequence is TGTGCCAGCAGTCCTACGGGGGGCGGCACTGAAGCTTTCTTT. This gives the protein CASSPTGGGTEAFF.

The CDR3 nucleotides are TGTGCCAGCAGCCCCCGGACACAGCGAGGCGGGGAGCTGTTTTTT. Translation: CASSPRTQRGGELFF. This chain connects TRBV7-2 to TRBJ2-2, with D possibly being TRBD1 (5 bases). From germline, CDR1 is SGHTA and CDR2 FQGNSA. The CDR3 contains 15 residues. V was trimmed by 5 bases and J by 7 bases, leaving 17 bases between them. Based on the CDR3 plus reference TRBV7-2 and TRBJ2-2, the full variable domain is GAGVSQSPSNKVTEKGKDVELRCDPISGHTALYWYRQSLGQGLEFLIYFQGNSAPDKSGLPSDRFSAERTGGSVSTLTIQRTQQEDSAVYLCASSPRTQRGGELFFGEGSRLTVL.

V and J are TRBV6-2 or TRBV6-3 and TRBJ1-5; possibly TRBD1 for D (5 bases). Between the trimmed V and J ends, which lost 2 bases and 0 bases, there was a span of 5 bases. Germline CDR1 MNHEY, CDR2 SVGEGT. This CDR3 is built from 14 residues. The CDR3 DNA reads TGTGCCAGCAGTTACGGGGGTAGCAATCAGCCCCAGCATTTT. Amino acids: CASSYGGSNQPQHF.

The chain uses TRBV7-6 and TRBJ2-7, with TRBD2 identical over 10 bases. Per the germline V gene, CDR1 is SGHVS and CDR2 is FNYEAQ. The ends lost 0 bases at V and 12 bases at J; junction bases unmatched: 11. The CDR3 is 15 residues long. CDR3 in DNA: TGTGCCAGCAGCTTAGCAGCGGGAGGGAGTTTTACCCCGTACTTC. Its protein is CASSLAAGGSFTPYF.

This clone was picked up a small number of times. The genes are TRBV7-9 and TRBJ1-1; perhaps TRBD1 as D (6 bases). The germline CDR1 and CDR2 sequences are SEHNR and FQNEAQ (reference sequence). This CDR3 contains 16 residues. Trimming took 4 bases from V and 0 from J, leaving 15 bases between them. The CDR3 sequence is CASSSIGGSMNTEAFF. The CDR3 bases are TGTGCCAGCAGCTCCATAGGGGGATCCATGAACACTGAAGCTTTCTTT. The variable domain in full, completed from reference TRBV7-9 and TRBJ1-1, reads DTGVSQNPRHKITKRGQNVTFRCDPISEHNRLYWYRQTLGQGPEFLTYFQNEAQLEKSRLLSDRFSAERPKGSFSTLEIQRTEQGDSAMYLCASSSIGGSMNTEAFFGQGTRLTVV.

In its sample, this clone was seen once. This sequence joins TRBV5-1 and TRBJ2-3, with 11 positions matching TRBD2. Germline CDR1 reads SGHRS; CDR2 reads YFSETQ. V lost 4 bases, J lost 4 bases, and 8 bases stayed unmatched. CDR3 length equals 16 residues. DNA for the CDR3: TGCGCCAGCAGCCCGGGACTAGCGGAGGACGCAGATACGCAGTATTTT. The encoded protein is CASSPGLAEDADTQYF. Full variable domain (remainder filled in from reference TRBV5-1 and TRBJ2-3): KAGVTQTPRYLIKTRGQQVTLSCSPISGHRSVSWYQQTPGQGLQFLFEYFSETQRNKGNFPGRFSGRQFSNSRSEMNVSTLELGDSALYLCASSPGLAEDADTQYFGPGTRLTVL.

The CDR3: CASSPTLTGDLNTGELFF. In nucleotides, the CDR3 is TGTGCCAGCTCACCGACCCTAACAGGGGACCTAAACACCGGGGAGCTGTTTTTT. The genes are TRBV18 and TRBJ2-2, with 7 positions matching TRBD1. The germline gives CDR1 KGHSH, CDR2 LQKENI. Trimming at V came to 3 bases and at J to 2 bases, leaving 12 bases not matched to a gene. The CDR3 contains 18 residues. The full variable domain, in which reference TRBV18 and TRBJ2-2 provide the parts outside the CDR3, is NAGVMQNPRHLVRRRGQEARLRCSPMKGHSHVYWYRQLPEEGLKFMVYLQKENIIDESGMPKERFSAEFPKEGPSILRIQQVVRGDSAAYFCASSPTLTGDLNTGELFFGEGSRLTVL.

This clone has only a few counts. The chain carries TRBV27 and TRBJ2-7, with 8 bases lining up with TRBD2. This CDR3 contains 13 residues. Trimming took 5 bases from V and 12 from J; bases not matched to a gene: 12. Germline CDR1 reads MNHEY; CDR2 reads SMNVEV (reference sequence). The CDR3 nucleotides read TGTGCCAGCAGTAACTGGACTAGCCGGGGCTGGTACTTC. This sequence encodes CASSNWTSRGWYF.

The chain is built from TRBV6-1 and TRBJ2-1; the D is unclear. Germline lookup yields CDR1 MNHNS and CDR2 SASEGT. The CDR3 extends over 17 amino acids. The V and J ends lost 2 bases and 0 bases respectively, with 14 bases between them. In DNA form, the CDR3 reads TGTGCCAGCAGTGAACGGCGGACCCCCGCCTCCTACAATGAGCAGTTCTTC. Protein: CASSERRTPASYNEQFF.

This clone has only one observation. V and J are TRBV2 and TRBJ1-4; D not certain. V lost 6 bases, J lost 4 bases, and 12 bases lay in between. Germline V gene sequence: CDR1 SNHLY, CDR2 FYNNEI. CDR3 length: 14 residues. This CDR3 is CASRTGSDNEKLFF. In DNA, the CDR3 is TGTGCCAGCAGGACGGGCAGCGATAATGAAAAACTGTTTTTT.

The chain joins TRBV4-2 to TRBJ2-7, with 11 positions matching TRBD2. The CDR3 spans 16 residues. Trimming took 0 bases from V and 3 from J; bases not matched to a gene: 4. CDR1 LGHNA and CDR2 YNFKEQ come from the germline V gene. The CDR3 loop reads CASSQEGTSGLYEQYF. DNA of the CDR3: TGTGCCAGCAGCCAAGAAGGGACTAGCGGTCTCTACGAGCAGTACTTC.

Note on this clone: At one end the junction does not follow the germline gene, possibly because of a read error. The J gene is TRBJ2-1, the V gene TRBV7-7, with 10 bases fitting TRBD1. This CDR3 comprises 17 residues. Looked up from germline, CDR1 is SSHAT and CDR2 is FNYEAQ (reference sequence). The CDR3 DNA is TGTGCTAGCAGCCTGGACAGGGGGTTTGCGGGGAGCAATGAGCAGTTCTTC. Amino acid sequence: CASSLDRGFAGSNEQFF.

The sample holds a few counts of this clone. CDR3 DNA: TGTGCCAGCAGGACTAGCGGGAGGGCCGAGCAGTACTTC. Amino acid sequence: CASRTSGRAEQYF. This chain links TRBV27 with TRBJ2-7, with TRBD2 matching 14 bases. The J segment lost 6 bases and the V segment lost 6 bases, leaving 1 base of the junction unmatched. The CDR3 is made up of 13 amino acids. CDR1 MNHEY and CDR2 SMNVEV come from the germline V gene (reference sequence).

This chain uses TRBV7-2 with TRBJ2-1, with 9 bases that match TRBD1. Trimming removed 5 bases from V and 7 bases from J; junction bases left unmatched: 9. Germline CDR1 reads SGHTA; CDR2 reads FQGNSA. The CDR3 has 15 residues. CDR3 amino acids: CASSPDGTGKNEQFF. The CDR3 DNA sequence: TGTGCCAGCAGCCCAGACGGGACAGGGAAGAATGAGCAGTTCTTC.

The chain couples TRBV27 to TRBJ1-2, with D hard to call. The germline CDR1 and CDR2 sequences are MNHEY and SMNVEV (reference sequence). The CDR3 has 13 amino acids. V lost 5 bases, J lost 6 bases, and 13 bases lay in between. The CDR3 DNA reads as TGTGCCAGCAGTCAGGCGGGAGTGAATGGCTACACCTTC. This encodes CASSQAGVNGYTF.

This chain connects TRBV10-2 to TRBJ1-2; possible D gene TRBD1, 5 bases. Germline loops: CDR1 WSHSY, CDR2 SAAADI. Trimming removed 3 bases at V and 4 bases at J, with 9 bases between. The CDR3 spans 13 residues. In DNA form, the CDR3 reads TGCGCCAGCAGTGACCCGGGACCCTATGGCTACACCTTC. Amino acid sequence: CASSDPGPYGYTF.

The CDR3 sequence is CAWKGLQVNTGELFF. Here the CDR3 DNA reads TGTGCCTGGAAGGGTCTGCAAGTTAACACCGGGGAGCTGTTTTTT. The chain has TRBV30 and TRBJ2-2; the D is unclear. V gave up 4 bases and J gave up 2 bases, with 14 bases separating them. The CDR3 runs 15 residues. Looked up from germline, CDR1 is GTSNPN and CDR2 is SVGIG (reference sequence).

The rearrangement links TRBV7-8 to TRBJ1-4; 7 bases line up with TRBD1. This CDR3 is 15 amino acids long. The V and J ends lost 4 bases and 5 bases, in that order; junction bases with no gene match: 7. Germline CDR1 and CDR2: SGHVS and FQNEAQ. CDR3 loop: CASSSMGQRNEKLFF. CDR3 sequence (DNA): TGTGCCAGCAGCTCAATGGGACAGCGAAATGAAAAACTGTTTTTT.